This T cell receptor beta chain was documented in a study of T cells in Graves' hyperthyroidism and ophthalmopathy. This clonotype was observed many times. The CDR3 is made up of 15 amino acids. Per germline, CDR1 SNHLY and CDR2 FYNNEI. Losses at the gene ends were 3 bases for V and 7 bases for J; bases not matched to a gene: 10. Graves' hyperthyroidism qualified as stable when ophthalmopathy did not progress within 18 months. Patients aged 18 to 65 had newly diagnosed hyperthyroidism that had lasted under 2 months. Used for diagnoses were clinical symptoms, serum thyroxine and TRAb, thyroid ultrasound and orbital computed tomography. Amplification of TCR beta CDR3 regions was performed using RNA transcripts as template. A set of HTBI primers served as the primers for a first-round RT-PCR of the TCR CDR3. TCRdb re-derived calls from the multiplex PCR reads in MiXCR, one entry per CDR3 protein. The sample lists under 350,000 distinct CDR3 sequences; about 20% were seen once.

Specimen: blood. The V call is TRBV2, the J call TRBJ2-7, with 9 bases lining up with TRBD2. The source is a woman aged 45-59 years with Graves' hyperthyroidism. CDR3 DNA sequence: TGTGCCAGCAGTGAGCGTCTAGCGGGATCTCAAGAGCAGTACTTC. This gives the protein CASSERLAGSQEQYF.